This TCR beta chain derives from a study of T cell responses to AZD1222 COVID-19 vaccine. Study context: Investigators merged groups given second doses at roughly 4 or roughly 12 weeks.

Worth noting for this clone: Its antigen is currently unknown.

The CDR3 contains 14 residues. V shed 2 bases and J shed 3 bases, with 8 bases lying between them. Germline CDR1 is MDHEN and CDR2 is SYDVKM. Sequencing was performed with immunoSEQ multiplex PCR; in TCRdb, only in-frame clones are kept and a portion is missing. The data contain 150,000 or so clones, approximately 90% of them singletons. Study outcomes and limitations: Spike-spanning, vaccine-associated CD4 TCRs were dominant at 160-218 and 743-854.

The chain links TRBV28 to TRBJ1-5; D is ambiguous. This sequence originates from an adult in good health. The material was peripheral blood, obtained on day 0 of AZD1222 vaccination. In nucleotides, the CDR3 is TGTGCCAGCAGTTTAGGAGACAACAATCAGCCCCAGCATTTT. It yields the protein CASSLGDNNQPQHF.